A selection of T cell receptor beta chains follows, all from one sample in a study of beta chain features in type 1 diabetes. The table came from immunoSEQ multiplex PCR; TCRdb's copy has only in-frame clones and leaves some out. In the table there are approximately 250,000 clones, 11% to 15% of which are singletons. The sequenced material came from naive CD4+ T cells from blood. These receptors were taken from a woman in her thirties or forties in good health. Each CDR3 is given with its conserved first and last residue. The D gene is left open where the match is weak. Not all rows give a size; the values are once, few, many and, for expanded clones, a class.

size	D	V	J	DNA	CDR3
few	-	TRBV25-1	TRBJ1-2	TGTGCCAGCAGTGAACCAGGGATCTATGGCTACACCTTC	CASSEPGIYGYTF
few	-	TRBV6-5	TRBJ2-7	TGTGCCAGCAGTCTTATACAGGGTCCGTACGAGCAGTACTTC	CASSLIQGPYEQYF
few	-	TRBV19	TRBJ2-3	TGTGCCAGTAGCCTCCTCCGGGACTCTACGCAGTATTTT	CASSLLRDSTQYF
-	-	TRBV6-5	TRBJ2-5	TGTGCCAGCAGTTCCATAGGCAGGGGCGGGGAGACCCAGTACTTC	CASSSIGRGGETQYF
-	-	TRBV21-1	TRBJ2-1	TGTGCCAGCAGTCCTCGGGGGGCCATAGATGAGCAGTTCTTC	CASSPRGAIDEQFF
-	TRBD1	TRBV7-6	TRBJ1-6	TGTGCCAGCAGCACACAGGGGCATTCACCCCTCCACTTT	CASSTQGHSPLHF
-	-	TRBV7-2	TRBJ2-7	TGTGCCAGCAGCTTCGCAGGGGCCTACGAGCAGTACTTC	CASSFAGAYEQYF
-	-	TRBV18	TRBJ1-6	TGTGCCAGCTCACCCCAGCAGGGCCCGGATTCACCCCTCCACTTT	CASSPQQGPDSPLHF
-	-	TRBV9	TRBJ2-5	TGTGCCAGCAGCGTAGAACTAATGGAGACCCAGTACTTC	CASSVELMETQYF
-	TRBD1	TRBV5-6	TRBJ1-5	TGTGCCAGCAGCGGGACAGGGATCAGCAATCAGCCCCAGCATTTT	CASSGTGISNQPQHF
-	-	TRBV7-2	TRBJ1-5	TGTGCCAGCAGCCAGGGCGGGGGGCGGAATCAGCCCCAGCATTTT	CASSQGGGRNQPQHF
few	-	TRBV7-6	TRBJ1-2	TGTGCCAGCAGCGCCGCACAGATCCCCCGGTCTGGCTACACCTTC	CASSAAQIPRSGYTF
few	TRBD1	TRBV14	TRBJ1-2	TGTGCCAGCAGCCAAGCGGGACAGGGCTCTGGCTACACCTTC	CASSQAGQGSGYTF
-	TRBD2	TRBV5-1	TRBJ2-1	TGCGCCAGCAGCTCGTTGGGCCCTAGCGGGGATGAGCAGTTCTTC	CASSSLGPSGDEQFF
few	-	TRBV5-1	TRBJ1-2	TGCGCCAGCAGCTTGTCGACATCCCAACGGGGCTACACCTTC	CASSLSTSQRGYTF
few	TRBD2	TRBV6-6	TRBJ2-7	TGTGCCAGCAGTACCCCTAGCGGGGGAGTGTTCGAGCAGTACTTC	CASSTPSGGVFEQYF
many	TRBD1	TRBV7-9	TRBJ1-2	TGTGCCCCGGAACAGGGGGCACATGGCTACACCTTC	CAPEQGAHGYTF
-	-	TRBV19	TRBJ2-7	TGTGCCAGTAGTGCTGGCGGTTCCTACGAGCAGTACTTC	CASSAGGSYEQYF
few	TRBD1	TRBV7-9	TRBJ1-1	TGTGCCAGCAGCCCCGGGACAGGGGGAGTTACTGAAGCTTTCTTT	CASSPGTGGVTEAFF
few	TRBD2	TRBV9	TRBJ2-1	TGTGCCAGCAGCGTAGGAAGCGGGGGGTCCTACAATGAGCAGTTCTTC	CASSVGSGGSYNEQFF
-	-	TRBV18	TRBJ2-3	TGTGCCAGCTCACCACGACAGCCCGGCGACACAGATACGCAGTATTTT	CASSPRQPGDTDTQYF
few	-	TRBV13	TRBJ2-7	TGTGCCAGCAGCTTAGTGCTGGAGAGCTCCTACGAGCAGTACTTC	CASSLVLESSYEQYF
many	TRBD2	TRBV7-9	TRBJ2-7	TGTGCCAGCAGCTTCCCAGCGGGGGGAAAATCCTACGAGCAGTACTTC	CASSFPAGGKSYEQYF
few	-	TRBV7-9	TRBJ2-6	TGTGCCAGCAGCTTCTTCAGCGACTCTTCTGGGGCCAACGTCCTGACTTTC	CASSFFSDSSGANVLTF
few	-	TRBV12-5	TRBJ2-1	TGTGCTAGTGGCCTGTACAATGAGCAGTTCTTC	CASGLYNEQFF
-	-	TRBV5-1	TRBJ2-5	TGCGCCAGCAGTAGGGGCAAAGAGACCCAGTACTTC	CASSRGKETQYF
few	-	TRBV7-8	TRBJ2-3	TGTGCCAGCAGCTTCGGTAGCACAGATACGCAGTATTTT	CASSFGSTDTQYF
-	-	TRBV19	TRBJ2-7	TGTGCCAGTAGTATTAACTCCTACGAGCAGTACTTC	CASSINSYEQYF
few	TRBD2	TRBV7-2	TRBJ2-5	TGTGCCAGCAGCCGAAGCTGGCTAGCGGGGGGGCGACTGGAGACCCAGTACTTC	CASSRSWLAGGRLETQYF
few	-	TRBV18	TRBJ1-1	TGTGCCAGCTCACCGGTCGCAGGGCCGAACACTGAAGCTTTCTTT	CASSPVAGPNTEAFF
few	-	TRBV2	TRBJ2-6	TGTGCCAGCCGCTCTGGGGCCAACGTCCTGACTTTC	CASRSGANVLTF
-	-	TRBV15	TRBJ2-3	TGTGCCACCAGCAGAGATCGGGATACGCAGTATTTT	CATSRDRDTQYF
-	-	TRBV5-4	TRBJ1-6	TGTGCCAGCAGCTTGGCCGTGAATTCACCCCTCCACTTT	CASSLAVNSPLHF
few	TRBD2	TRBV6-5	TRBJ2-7	TGTGCCAGCAGTACCCGTCCAGTGGCGGGGGGCGAGCAGTACTTC	CASSTRPVAGGEQYF
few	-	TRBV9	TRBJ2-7	TGTGCCAGCAGCGTGGGACTCCCGGGGGAGCAGTACTTC	CASSVGLPGEQYF
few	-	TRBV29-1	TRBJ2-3	TGCAGCGTTTCGCGGGACAGCACAGATACGCAGTATTTT	CSVSRDSTDTQYF
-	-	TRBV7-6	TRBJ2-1	TGTGCCAGCAGCGAAACAGGTCCCTCCTACAATGAGCAGTTCTTC	CASSETGPSYNEQFF
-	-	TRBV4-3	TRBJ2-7	TGCGCCAGCAGCCCATTCAGTTCCAGGGGGGAGTACGAGCAGTACTTC	CASSPFSSRGEYEQYF
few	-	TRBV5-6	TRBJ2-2	TGTGCCAGCAGCTTGGTCGTCACCGGGGAGCTGTTTTTT	CASSLVVTGELFF
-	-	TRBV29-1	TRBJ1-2	TGCAGCGGTGGGACACCAGCTAACTATGGCTACACCTTC	CSGGTPANYGYTF
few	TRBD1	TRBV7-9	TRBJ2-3	TGTGCCAGCAGCCCCCGGGGACAGGGTCTGGCAGATACGCAGTATTTT	CASSPRGQGLADTQYF
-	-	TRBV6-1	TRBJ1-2	TGTGCCAGCAGTGTAGGGGGGGCGCAGGGCTATGGCTACACCTTC	CASSVGGAQGYGYTF
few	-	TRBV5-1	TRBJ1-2	TGCGCCAGCAGCTTCGAGGGAACCAATGGCTACACCTTC	CASSFEGTNGYTF
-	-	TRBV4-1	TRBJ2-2	TGCGCCAGCAGCCAAGACGCGGTACCCGGGGAGCTGTTTTTT	CASSQDAVPGELFF
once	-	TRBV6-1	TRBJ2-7	TGTGCCAGCACCACAGCTTACGAGCAGTACTTC	CASTTAYEQYF
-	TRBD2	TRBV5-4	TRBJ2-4	TGTGCCAGCAGCTCTACCGGGGGGGCCCCAAACATTCAGTACTTC	CASSSTGGAPNIQYF
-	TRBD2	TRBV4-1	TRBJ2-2	TGCGCCAGCAGCCAAGAGGGACTAGCGGCGAACACCGGGGAGCTGTTTTTT	CASSQEGLAANTGELFF
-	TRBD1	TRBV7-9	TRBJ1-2	TGTGCCAGCAGCACCGGGACAGAGGAGGGCTACACCTTC	CASSTGTEEGYTF
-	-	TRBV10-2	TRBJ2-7	TGCGCCAGCAGCGAGGGACGGACAAGCTCCTACGAGCAGTACTTC	CASSEGRTSSYEQYF
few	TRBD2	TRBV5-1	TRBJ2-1	TGCGCCAGCAGCTCACGGACTAGCGGGGGGGCCGAGCAGTTCTTC	CASSSRTSGGAEQFF
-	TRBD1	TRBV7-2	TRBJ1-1	TGTGCCAGCAGCATCAGGACAGGGAACACTGAAGCTTTCTTT	CASSIRTGNTEAFF